The 20 T cell receptor beta chains listed next were all sequenced from one sample in a study of PD-1 blockade in classical Hodgkin lymphoma. TCRdb's table, derived via immunoSEQ multiplex PCR, lists solely in-frame clones and lacks some. The data contain around 93,000 clones, roughly 73% of them singletons. Time point defined: cycle 4 day 1 (C4D1), after less than seven weeks of nivolumab. No patient escaped relapse after autologous stem cell transplantation, and brentuximab vedotin exposure varied. The sequencing used peripheral blood mononuclear cells (PBMCs), collected before the fourth cycle of nivolumab. Source of these receptors: a human donor with classical Hodgkin lymphoma.

The gene calls are TRBV6-1 and TRBJ1-1; D is unresolved. V dropped 4 bases and J dropped 5 bases, with 11 bases sitting between them. The CDR3 loop spans 13 amino acids. Germline V gives CDR1 MNHNS, CDR2 SASEGT. The CDR3 loop is CASSVSGETEAFF. The CDR3 DNA follows: TGTGCCAGCAGTGTTTCTGGTGAGACTGAAGCTTTCTTT.

The chain joins TRBV19 to TRBJ1-5, with 7 positions matching TRBD1. Per the germline V gene, CDR1 is LNHDA and CDR2 is SQIVND (reference sequence). With V trimmed by 3 bases and J by 9 bases, 11 bases remained unmatched. The CDR3 contains 15 residues. The CDR3 DNA follows: TGTGCCAGTAGTATTCTGGGACAGCACAGAGGGCCCCAGCATTTT. This gives the protein CASSILGQHRGPQHF.

V and J are TRBV11-1 and TRBJ2-1; D unclear. The CDR3 sequence is 14 residues long. Trimming left V 5 bases short and J 6 bases short, with 14 bases between. Germline-derived CDR1 and CDR2 are SGHAT and FQDESV (reference sequence). This CDR3 reads CASSPRLIINEQFF. The CDR3 DNA sequence: TGTGCCAGCAGCCCCAGACTCATAATCAATGAGCAGTTCTTC.

The chain carries TRBV6-5 and TRBJ1-2, with 9 positions matching TRBD1. The CDR3 sequence is 14 residues long. The V and J ends lost 6 bases and 6 bases, in that order; junction bases with no gene match: 8. The germline gives CDR1 MNHEY, CDR2 SVGAGI. CDR3 region: CASRSSGTGNGYTF. The CDR3, as DNA: TGTGCCAGCAGATCATCCGGGACAGGGAATGGCTACACCTTC.

V is TRBV30 and J is TRBJ1-5, with D possibly TRBD1 on 6 matching bases. V was cut by 0 bases and J by 2 bases, with 20 bases left in between. CDR3 size: 18 residues. Per the germline V gene, CDR1 is GTSNPN and CDR2 is SVGIG (reference sequence). The CDR3 loop reads CAWSVQGPNRGRNQPQHF. CDR3 bases: TGTGCCTGGAGTGTTCAGGGGCCAAACCGAGGCCGCAATCAGCCCCAGCATTTT.

The CDR3 here is CASSPGTGLYEQYF. The CDR3 bases are TGTGCCAGCAGCCCAGGGACAGGACTCTACGAGCAGTACTTC. This rearrangement joins TRBV7-9 to TRBJ2-7, with TRBD1 identical over 8 bases. The CDR3 has 14 residues. Germline CDR1 SEHNR, CDR2 FQNEAQ (reference sequence). After removal of 5 bases from V and 3 bases from J, the junction contained 6 bases not matched to a gene.

The gene calls are TRBV7-9 and TRBJ2-4, with D hard to call. V lost 2 bases, J lost 6 bases, and 11 bases lay in between. This CDR3 region has 14 residues. Per germline, CDR1 SEHNR and CDR2 FQNEAQ (reference sequence). The CDR3 sequence is CASSLSGHRNIQYF. Here the CDR3 DNA reads TGTGCCAGCAGCTTAAGTGGGCATAGAAACATTCAGTACTTC.

The genes are TRBV28 and TRBJ2-7; D uncertain. This CDR3 is 11 amino acids long. Trimming cost V 6 bases and J 4 bases, with 7 bases left between them. Germline V gene sequence: CDR1 MDHEN, CDR2 SYDVKM. The CDR3 DNA reads as TGTGCCAGCAGCCAACTATACGAGCAGTACTTC. Translated: CASSQLYEQYF. Based on the CDR3 plus reference TRBV28 and TRBJ2-7, the full variable domain is DVKVTQSSRYLVKRTGEKVFLECVQDMDHENMFWYRQDPGLGLRLIYFSYDVKMKEKGDIPEGYSVSREKKERFSLILESASTNQTSMYLCASSQLYEQYFGPGTRLTVT.

The chain uses TRBV12-5 and TRBJ1-5, with D uncertain. The length of the CDR3 is 16 residues. V was cut by 4 bases and J by 3 bases, with 16 bases left in between. Germline V gene data show CDR1 as LGHNT and CDR2 as FRNRAP. CDR3 DNA: TGTGCTAGTGGTTCCTCACCCGGGAGTAACAATCAGCCCCAGCATTTT. This codes for CASGSSPGSNNQPQHF.

The chain employs TRBV12-1 and TRBJ1-5. TRBV12-1 is a pseudogene locus. This CDR3 has 17 residues. The CDR3 bases are TGTGCCAGCAGCTTTGCGTGGAGGGTAGGTCAAAATCAGCCCCAGCATTTT. Residues: CASSFAWRVGQNQPQHF.

This clone was picked up a small number of times. CDR3 DNA: TGTGCCAGTAGTATAGCAATAACCTACGAGCAGTACTTC. This translates into CASSIAITYEQYF. The rearrangement uses TRBV19 and TRBJ2-7; D uncertain. Trimming cost V 1 base and J 2 bases, with 6 bases left between them. Germline V gene sequence: CDR1 LNHDA, CDR2 SQIVND (reference sequence). The CDR3 consists of 13 residues.

The rearrangement uses TRBV13 and TRBJ2-7; the D gene is possibly TRBD2 (5 bases). V shed 2 bases and J shed 3 bases, with 8 bases lying between them. Germline assignment: CDR1 PRHDT and CDR2 FYEKMQ (reference sequence). CDR3 length equals 13 residues. CDR3 nucleotide sequence: TGTGCCAGCAGCTTATACGGGAACTACGAGCAGTACTTC. Translated, it gives CASSLYGNYEQYF.

This chain joins TRBV29-1 and TRBJ2-3; 7 bases are a match to TRBD2. Unmatched junction bases numbered 11, after V lost 7 bases and J lost 4 bases. The CDR3 has 14 amino acids. The germline gives CDR1 SQVTM, CDR2 ANQGSEA. CDR3 loop: CSGVGGSLPDTQYF. CDR3 sequence (DNA): TGCAGCGGCGTAGGCGGGAGCCTCCCAGATACGCAGTATTTT.

This clone has a handful of counts. The chain employs TRBV7-8 and TRBJ1-6; the match to TRBD1 covers 10 bases. The length of the CDR3 is 17 residues. The V and J ends lost 5 bases and 9 bases, in that order; junction bases with no gene match: 13. The germline V gene has CDR1 SGHVS and CDR2 FQNEAQ. As DNA, the CDR3 is TGTGCCAGCAGCGCCAGACAGGGGGCGGTATCGGGTTCACCCCTCCACTTT. It codes for CASSARQGAVSGSPLHF.

The chain couples TRBV6-5 to TRBJ1-2; TRBD1 aligns across 12 bases. The CDR3 spans 15 residues. CDR1 is MNHEY, CDR2 SVGAGI, per germline. Trimming at V came to 4 bases and at J to 7 bases, leaving 7 bases not matched to a gene. CDR3 DNA: TGTGCCAGCAGTTCCAGGGACAGGGGGCACTGTGGCTACACCTTC. Residues: CASSSRDRGHCGYTF.

This CDR3 reads CASHRRTLNTEAFF. The CDR3 nucleotides are TGTGCCAGTCACCGCCGGACACTGAACACTGAAGCTTTCTTT. The rearrangement uses TRBV19 and TRBJ1-1; the D gene is possibly TRBD1 (5 bases). The CDR3 contains 14 residues. Germline V gene sequence: CDR1 LNHDA, CDR2 SQIVND (reference sequence). V lost 8 bases to trimming and J lost 0 bases, with 13 bases between them.

The J gene is TRBJ2-7, the V gene TRBV6-5; D uncertain. Germline lookup yields CDR1 MNHEY and CDR2 SVGAGI. Trimming shortened V by 0 bases and J by 2 bases, and 14 bases separated the two germline ends. This CDR3 contains 16 residues. The DNA for the CDR3 is TGTGCCAGCAGTTACTCCCGGCCAGCGCAGACCTACGAGCAGTACTTC. As protein: CASSYSRPAQTYEQYF.

The V call is TRBV5-1, the J call TRBJ2-5; tentative D call: TRBD2 (6 bases). This CDR3 contains 14 residues. The V gene's germline CDR1 is SGHRS and CDR2 YFSETQ. V shed 5 bases and J shed 1 base, with 12 bases lying between them. The DNA of the CDR3 is TGCGCCAGCAGACCGGAGGGCCCCCAAGAGACCCAGTACTTC. This encodes CASRPEGPQETQYF. The full variable domain, its missing parts supplied by reference TRBV5-1 and TRBJ2-5, is KAGVTQTPRYLIKTRGQQVTLSCSPISGHRSVSWYQQTPGQGLQFLFEYFSETQRNKGNFPGRFSGRQFSNSRSEMNVSTLELGDSALYLCASRPEGPQETQYFGPGTRLLVL.

The CDR3: CASVSRPLGGEAFF. The CDR3 coding sequence is TGCGCCAGCGTCTCGAGACCCCTAGGGGGTGAAGCTTTCTTT. The chain has TRBV5-1 and TRBJ1-1, with TRBD1 as a possible D gene (6 bases). Germline CDR1 is SGHRS and CDR2 is YFSETQ. The CDR3 spans 14 residues. V was clipped by 7 bases and J by 7 bases, with 20 bases between them.

The chain couples TRBV6-5 to TRBJ2-3; D is ambiguous. The germline V gene has CDR1 MNHEY and CDR2 SVGAGI. Deletions cut 6 bases from V and 0 bases from J, with 10 bases between. The CDR3 is made up of 14 amino acids. This chain's CDR3 is CASRRDRSTDTQYF. The CDR3 nucleotides are TGTGCCAGCAGAAGGGATAGGAGCACAGATACGCAGTATTTT.